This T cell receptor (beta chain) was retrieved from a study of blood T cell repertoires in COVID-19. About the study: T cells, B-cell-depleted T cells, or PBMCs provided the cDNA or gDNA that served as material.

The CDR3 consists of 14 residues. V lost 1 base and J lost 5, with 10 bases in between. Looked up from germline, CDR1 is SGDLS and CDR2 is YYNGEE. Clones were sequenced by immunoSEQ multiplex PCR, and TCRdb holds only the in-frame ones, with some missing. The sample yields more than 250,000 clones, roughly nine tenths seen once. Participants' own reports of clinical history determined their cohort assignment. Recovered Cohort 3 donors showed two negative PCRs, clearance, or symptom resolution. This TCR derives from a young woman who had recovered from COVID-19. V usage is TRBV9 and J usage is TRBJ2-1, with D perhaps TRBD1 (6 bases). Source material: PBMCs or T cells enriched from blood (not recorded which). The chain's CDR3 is CASSVYQGHNEQFF. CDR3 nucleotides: TGTGCCAGCAGCGTATATCAGGGGCACAATGAGCAGTTCTTC.